The next 29 T cell receptor beta chains were all read from a single sample in a study of cytomegalovirus exposure and HLA in healthy donors. Profiled with immunoSEQ multiplex PCR; TCRdb holds only in-frame clones, not every one. The sample comprises more than 50,000 clones, roughly 94% of which are singletons, and approximately 2.1% rests with the top ten. Input material: PBMCs. These receptors originate from a young man in good health and CMV-seronegative.

This clone has a single count. The chain joins TRBV6-5 to TRBJ2-5, with 7 positions matching TRBD2. Trimming cost V 0 bases and J 2 bases; bases outside gene matches: 3. CDR1 is MNHEY and CDR2 is SVGAGI in the germline V gene. The CDR3 sequence is 15 residues long. CDR3 nucleotides: TGTGCCAGCAGTTACTCGGGAGGGAGTCAAGAGACCCAGTACTTC. Translation: CASSYSGGSQETQYF.

This chain uses TRBV5-4 with TRBJ2-1, with unresolved D. There are 16 residues in the CDR3. CDR1 is SGHNT, CDR2 YYREEE, per germline (reference sequence). The V end lost 4 bases, the J end lost 9 bases, and 23 bases lay between the germline ends. For the CDR3, the DNA is TGTGCCAGCAGCCCGGCTCTCCTGGTATCATCGGGTGAGCAGTTCTTC. Translating gives CASSPALLVSSGEQFF.

The V gene is TRBV9, the J gene TRBJ2-2, with 7 bases fitting TRBD1. J gave up 4 bases and V 4 bases, and 10 bases lay outside the gene matches. Per germline, CDR1 SGDLS and CDR2 YYNGEE. This CDR3 is 16 amino acids long. The CDR3 bases are TGTGCCAGCAGCCCGTTACAGGGGACGGGCACCGGGGAGCTGTTTTTT. It encodes CASSPLQGTGTGELFF.

The chain links TRBV7-8 to TRBJ2-7, with D possibly being TRBD1 (5 bases). V was trimmed by 2 bases and J by 3 bases, leaving 8 bases between them. The CDR3 extends over 13 amino acids. CDR1 SGHVS and CDR2 FQNEAQ come from the germline V gene. The CDR3 sequence: CASSLRGSYEQYF. Written as DNA, the CDR3 is TGTGCCAGCAGCTTAAGGGGCAGCTACGAGCAGTACTTC.

The chain couples TRBV9 to TRBJ2-3; TRBD1 matches at 8 bases. CDR3 size: 15 residues. V was pared by 2 bases and J by 0 bases, with 2 bases of the junction left unmatched. Germline V gives CDR1 SGDLS, CDR2 YYNGEE. The CDR3 DNA reads as TGTGCCAGCAGCGTCGGGACAGGAAGCACAGATACGCAGTATTTT. It is translated as CASSVGTGSTDTQYF.

V and J are TRBV27 and TRBJ1-5; D is ambiguous. There are 13 residues in the CDR3. The germline CDR1 and CDR2 sequences are MNHEY and SMNVEV (reference sequence). V lost 3 bases, J lost 8 bases, and 11 bases lay in between. The CDR3 nucleotides read TGTGCCAGCAGTTTCTCCCAGCGGGAGCCCCAGCATTTT. It is translated as CASSFSQREPQHF.

The chain uses TRBV4-3 and TRBJ2-1; D uncertain. Germline-derived CDR1 and CDR2 are LGHNA and YSLEER. This CDR3 region has 17 residues. Trimming took off 0 bases at V and 3 bases at J, with 15 bases between the two ends. This CDR3 reads CASSQDTSFYDYNEQFF. The CDR3 DNA reads TGCGCCAGCAGCCAAGATACTTCCTTTTACGACTACAATGAGCAGTTCTTC.

The chain is built from TRBV4-1 and TRBJ1-1; D is unresolved. The CDR3 length is 14 residues. V lost 0 bases and J lost 1, with 6 bases in between. Looked up from germline, CDR1 is MGHRA and CDR2 is YSYEKL. CDR3 bases: TGCGCCAGCAGCCAAGAGGCTTCGAACACTGAAGCTTTCTTT. Translating gives CASSQEASNTEAFF.

The V call is TRBV27, the J call TRBJ1-5, with 7 positions matching TRBD1. The CDR3 is made up of 13 amino acids. After removal of 5 bases from V and 6 bases from J, the junction contained 4 bases not matched to a gene. In germline, CDR1 is MNHEY, CDR2 SMNVEV (reference sequence). This chain's CDR3 is CASSRQGPQPQHF. CDR3 bases: TGTGCCAGCAGTCGACAGGGCCCTCAGCCCCAGCATTTT.

V usage is TRBV21-1 and J usage is TRBJ1-4. TRBV21-1 corresponds to a pseudogene. This CDR3 has 16 amino acids. CDR3 sequence reads: CARDGERGGGNEKLFF. The CDR3 nucleotides are TGTGCCAGAGACGGTGAACGCGGAGGTGGGAATGAAAAACTGTTTTTT.

This clone was recorded only once. The chain couples TRBV5-1 to TRBJ2-2, with D maybe TRBD2 (5 bases). CDR3 length: 15 residues. V was clipped by 0 bases and J by 0 bases, with 6 bases between them. Germline loops: CDR1 SGHRS, CDR2 YFSETQ. The DNA for the CDR3 is TGCGCCAGCAGCTTGGGAGGGTCGAACACCGGGGAGCTGTTTTTT. Translation gives CASSLGGSNTGELFF.

V gene TRBV6-5 combines with J gene TRBJ2-7; no reliable D call. The CDR3 extends over 15 amino acids. Germline CDR1 and CDR2: MNHEY and SVGAGI. The germline V and J ends were trimmed by 0 bases and 2 bases, with 11 bases remaining between them. The CDR3 reads CASSYSNSSPYEQYF. In DNA form, the CDR3 reads TGTGCCAGCAGTTACTCGAATAGTTCCCCCTACGAGCAGTACTTC.

This clone showed up just once. V usage is TRBV11-2 and J usage is TRBJ2-7; 12 bases map to TRBD2. CDR3 length: 16 residues. Germline values: CDR1 SGHAT, CDR2 FQNNGV. The V and J ends lost 4 bases and 2 bases, in that order; junction bases with no gene match: 6. CDR3 DNA sequence: TGTGCCAGCAGCTCGATGACTAGCGGGGGACCCTACGAGCAGTACTTC. Residues: CASSSMTSGGPYEQYF.

The J gene is TRBJ1-1, the V gene TRBV11-2; maybe TRBD1 (6 bases). The CDR3 has 15 amino acids. V lost 5 bases and J 6 bases, leaving 19 bases between the germline ends. The germline CDR1 and CDR2 sequences are SGHAT and FQNNGV. The CDR3 DNA reads TGTGCCAGCAGCCCCAGTTGGGGGCTTAGGCCTGAAGCTTTCTTT. This sequence encodes CASSPSWGLRPEAFF.

This clone was seen once. The gene calls are TRBV5-1 and TRBJ2-2; D possibly corresponds to TRBD2 (5 bases). The CDR3 is 17 amino acids. V lost 4 bases to trimming and J lost 3 bases, with 19 bases between them. CDR1 is SGHRS and CDR2 is YFSETQ in the germline V gene. The CDR3: CASSEASRTDYTGELFF. CDR3 bases: TGCGCCAGCAGCGAGGCTTCCCGGACGGACTACACCGGGGAGCTGTTTTTT.

As regards this clone: Other nucleotide sequences from this sample produce the same CDR3. The chain couples TRBV19 to TRBJ2-7; D is possibly TRBD2 (5 bases). V was cut by 6 bases and J by 5 bases, with 8 bases left in between. Germline CDR1 reads LNHDA; CDR2 reads SQIVND (reference sequence). This CDR3 has 11 amino acids. CDR3 sequence: CASSTGNEQYF. As DNA, the CDR3 is TGTGCCAGTAGCACCGGGAACGAGCAGTACTTC.

This clone has a single count. V and J are TRBV7-2 and TRBJ2-7; a possible D gene is TRBD2 (6 bases). Germline V lookup: CDR1 SGHTA, CDR2 FQGNSA. V lost 1 base and J lost 2, with 15 bases in between. The CDR3 consists of 16 residues. The CDR3 loop is CASSLEASAFTYEQYF. As DNA, the CDR3 is TGTGCCAGCAGCTTAGAGGCTAGCGCCTTCACCTACGAGCAGTACTTC.

There are a few counts of this clone. The rearrangement links TRBV9 to TRBJ1-1; D remains ambiguous. The germline CDR1 and CDR2 sequences are SGDLS and YYNGEE. V was shortened by 4 bases and J by 0 bases, with 10 bases between the two germline ends. This CDR3 has 14 amino acids. CDR3: CASSRLRVNTEAFF. Written as DNA, the CDR3 is TGTGCCAGCAGCAGATTGAGGGTGAACACTGAAGCTTTCTTT.

This chain joins TRBV18 and TRBJ2-1; TRBD2 aligns across 10 bases. J gave up 0 bases and V 3 bases, and 8 bases lay outside the gene matches. The CDR3 is 18 residues long. Germline V CDR1 and CDR2: KGHSH, LQKENI. CDR3 amino acids: CASSPPGSSGSSYNEQFF. As DNA, the CDR3 is TGTGCCAGCTCACCCCCCGGGTCTAGCGGGAGCTCCTACAATGAGCAGTTCTTC. Based on the CDR3 plus reference TRBV18 and TRBJ2-1, the full variable domain is NAGVMQNPRHLVRRRGQEARLRCSPMKGHSHVYWYRQLPEEGLKFMVYLQKENIIDESGMPKERFSAEFPKEGPSILRIQQVVRGDSAAYFCASSPPGSSGSSYNEQFFGPGTRLTVL.

The rearrangement joins TRBV15 to TRBJ2-1; TRBD1 is a possible D gene (5 bases). The CDR3 is made up of 17 amino acids. Deletions cut 0 bases from V and 3 bases from J, with 15 bases between. The V gene's germline CDR1 is LNHNV and CDR2 YYDKDF (reference sequence). In nucleotides, the CDR3 is TGTGCCACCAGCAGAGATCAAATAAGGGGCTTCTACAATGAGCAGTTCTTC. Translating gives CATSRDQIRGFYNEQFF.

The genes are TRBV2 and TRBJ2-7; 12 nucleotides line up with TRBD1. The ends lost 10 bases at V and 4 bases at J; junction bases unmatched: 20. CDR1 and CDR2 from the germline V gene are SNHLY and FYNNEI. This CDR3 region has 18 residues. The CDR3 DNA reads TGTGCCACCAAAATCCCCCCGGGTCAGGGACAGGGGGCTTACGAGCAGTACTTC. Translating it yields CATKIPPGQGQGAYEQYF.

The rearrangement links TRBV4-2 to TRBJ1-1; D may be TRBD1 (5 bases). With 5 bases removed from V and 4 bases from J, the gap between germline ends came to 8 bases. Germline CDR1 and CDR2: LGHNA and YNFKEQ. This CDR3 contains 12 residues. For the CDR3, the DNA is TGTGCCAGCAGCGGCGGGGCCACTGAAGCTTTCTTT. Translation gives CASSGGATEAFF.

The rearrangement joins TRBV28 to TRBJ1-2, with D hard to call. The CDR3 contains 12 residues. V was cut by 4 bases and J by 4 bases, with 7 bases left in between. Germline assignment: CDR1 MDHEN and CDR2 SYDVKM. CDR3 bases: TGTGCCAGCAGTTCCTATGGCTATGGCTACACCTTC. Translating gives CASSSYGYGYTF.

V usage is TRBV27 and J usage is TRBJ2-3, with 12 bases lining up with TRBD2. Germline CDR1 reads MNHEY; CDR2 reads SMNVEV (reference sequence). The junction had 6 bases not matched to a gene; V was cut back by 3 bases and J by 2 bases. This CDR3 comprises 17 residues. The CDR3 loop is CASSLTSGRLSTDTQYF. The CDR3 region has the DNA TGTGCCAGCAGTTTGACTAGCGGGAGACTATCCACAGATACGCAGTATTTT.

V and J are TRBV6-1 and TRBJ2-7; tentative D call: TRBD1 (5 bases). Germline CDR1 is MNHNS and CDR2 is SASEGT. V lost 5 bases and J 8 bases, leaving 13 bases between the germline ends. The CDR3 sequence is 12 residues long. CDR3 residues: CASSLQGSKQYF. As DNA, the CDR3 is TGTGCCAGCAGTCTTCAGGGTTCTAAGCAGTACTTC.

This clone was counted once. The V call is TRBV11-3, the J call TRBJ1-1; TRBD1 agrees at 9 bases. The germline CDR1 and CDR2 sequences are SGHNT and YENEEA. Trimming removed 3 bases from V and 3 bases from J; junction bases left unmatched: 2. The CDR3 has 14 residues. CDR3 sequence reads: CASSLGDRDTEAFF. CDR3 DNA sequence: TGTGCCAGCAGCTTGGGGGACAGGGACACTGAAGCTTTCTTT.

The rearrangement links TRBV7-9 to TRBJ1-2; tentative D call: TRBD1 (6 bases). This CDR3 comprises 19 residues. The germline gives CDR1 SEHNR, CDR2 FQNEAQ (reference sequence). Between the trimmed V and J ends, which lost 6 bases and 2 bases, there was a span of 28 bases. The CDR3 region has the DNA TGTGCCAGCAGTCGTATAGGGGGGGCGCGGCCAACCCAGAACTATGGCTACACCTTC. As protein: CASSRIGGARPTQNYGYTF.

The chain couples TRBV7-2 to TRBJ2-7; maybe TRBD2 (5 bases). V gave up 2 bases and J gave up 0 bases, with 11 bases separating them. This CDR3 is built from 15 residues. Germline CDR1 reads SGHTA; CDR2 reads FQGNSA. CDR3 in DNA: TGTGCCAGCAGCTTAACGGGCACTAGCTCCTACGAGCAGTACTTC. This gives the protein CASSLTGTSSYEQYF.

The J gene is TRBJ1-5, the V gene TRBV2; 8 nucleotides agree with TRBD1. This CDR3 has 19 residues. V dropped 0 bases and J dropped 1; count of bases not matched to a gene: 11. Germline V gives CDR1 SNHLY, CDR2 FYNNEI. The CDR3 nucleotides read TGTGCCAGCAGTGAAGCGCTTCTTCAGGGGGCTATCAGCAATCAGCCCCAGCATTTT. Translation: CASSEALLQGAISNQPQHF.